These T cell receptor beta chains were read from a single sample in a study of T-cell memory formation after mild COVID-19. A single record per CDR3 protein comes from TCRdb applying MiXCR to the 5' RACE reads. The sample consists of about 270,000 distinct CDR3 sequences, approximately 15% of them appearing once. Specimen: PBMCs or a T cell subset sorted from them (not recorded which). The receptors stem from an adult woman who had mild COVID-19 (a few samples of this study predate the infection). Cell type and time point are not known. The CDR3 runs from the conserved cysteine through the conserved F or W. D genes are given only for firm matches. Size values are once, few and many counts, or a class for expanded clones, and some rows have none.

.,TRBV9,TRBJ1-2,few,CASSADGNYGYTF,TGTGCCAGCAGCGCCGACGGTAACTATGGCTACACCTTC
.,TRBV5-1,TRBJ1-6,few,CASSLRGHNSPLHF,TGCGCCAGCAGCTTACGGGGACATAATTCACCCCTCCACTTT
.,TRBV5-1,TRBJ2-5,few,CASSLVAVQETQYF,TGCGCCAGCAGCTTGGTGGCGGTCCAAGAGACCCAGTACTTC
.,TRBV7-9,TRBJ1-4,few,CASSWAGEKLFF,TGTGCCAGCAGTTGGGCGGGTGAAAAACTGTTTTTT
TRBD1,TRBV28,TRBJ2-7,few,CASSSSTGTGSSEQYF,TGTGCCAGCAGTTCCAGTACCGGGACAGGGTCCTCCGAGCAGTACTTC
TRBD2,TRBV7-6,TRBJ2-1,.,CASSHGLAGGPEDEQFF,TGTGCCAGCAGCCATGGACTAGCGGGGGGCCCCGAGGATGAGCAGTTCTTC
.,TRBV3-1,TRBJ2-1,.,CASSQFHTPRNEQFF,TGTGCCAGCAGTCAATTCCACACTCCGCGGAATGAGCAGTTCTTC
.,TRBV5-1,TRBJ2-5,many,CASSLGNRETQYF,TGCGCCAGCAGCTTGGGGAATAGGGAGACCCAGTACTTC
TRBD2,TRBV12-3/TRBV12-4,TRBJ2-3,.,CASSWTSGVTDTQYF,TGTGCCAGCAGTTGGACTAGCGGGGTCACAGATACGCAGTATTTT
.,TRBV20-1,TRBJ1-2,few,CSARDGTGNFVYGYTF,TGCAGTGCTAGAGATGGCACAGGGAATTTTGTCTATGGCTACACCTTC
.,TRBV3-1,TRBJ2-3,many,CASSQDPGRDTQYF,TGTGCCAGCAGCCAAGATCCAGGAAGAGATACGCAGTATTTT
.,TRBV20-1,TRBJ2-2,few,CSASRGLANTGELFF,TGCAGTGCTAGTCGCGGGTTGGCCAACACCGGGGAGCTGTTTTTT
.,TRBV2,TRBJ2-7,.,CASSLLDDEQYF,TGTGCCAGCAGTTTGTTGGATGACGAGCAGTACTTC
.,TRBV7-2,TRBJ2-5,many,CASSRAETQYF,TGTGCCAGCAGCCGAGCTGAGACCCAGTACTTC
TRBD1,TRBV15,TRBJ1-2,.,CATSRAPGGGTGNYGYTF,TGTGCCACCAGCAGGGCTCCGGGTGGCGGGACAGGGAACTATGGCTACACCTTC
.,TRBV5-1,TRBJ1-1,.,CASSWGPWNTEAFF,TGCGCCAGCAGCTGGGGACCGTGGAACACTGAAGCTTTCTTT
TRBD2,TRBV5-1,TRBJ2-7,many,CASSFHGTTVLYEQYF,TGCGCCAGCAGCTTCCATGGGACTACCGTACTCTACGAGCAGTACTTC
TRBD1,TRBV29-1,TRBJ1-2,.,CSVPGQGRENGYTF,TGCAGCGTTCCGGGACAGGGGAGGGAAAATGGCTACACCTTC
.,TRBV7-3,TRBJ2-6,.,CASSLTRVQAGANVLTF,TGTGCCAGCAGCTTAACCAGGGTCCAAGCTGGGGCCAACGTCCTGACTTTC
.,TRBV5-5,TRBJ2-3,.,CASSSIPSDTQYF,TGTGCCAGCAGCTCCATTCCCTCAGATACGCAGTATTTT
.,TRBV9,TRBJ2-2,few,CASSARGGANAGELFF,TGTGCCAGCAGCGCGAGGGGGGGCGCGAACGCCGGGGAGCTGTTTTTT
.,TRBV20-1,TRBJ2-5,.,CSARSGRRATPETQYF,TGCAGTGCTAGGTCGGGTCGGCGGGCCACGCCAGAGACCCAGTACTTC